This is a list of T cell receptor beta chains from one sample in a study of beta chain features in type 1 diabetes. Generated by immunoSEQ multiplex PCR, the TCRdb table keeps only in-frame clones and is missing some. This table holds some 900,000 clones, 15% to 20% found once. The source material was naive CD4+ T cells from blood. These receptors all stem from a woman between 18 and 29 years old in good health. CDR3s include the opening cysteine and the closing phenylalanine or tryptophan. D genes are given only for firm matches. Clone size is shown for a subset of rows, as once, few, many or a class of expanded clone.

d_call | j_call | clone_size | v_call | cdr3_aa | cdr3_nt
- | TRBJ2-7 | few | TRBV6-1 | CASSEQSYEQYF | TGTGCCAGCAGTGAACAGAGCTACGAGCAGTACTTC
- | TRBJ2-2 | few | TRBV28 | CASSLGTDTGELFF | TGTGCCAGCAGTTTGGGGACCGACACCGGGGAGCTGTTTTTT
- | TRBJ2-2 | few | TRBV29-1 | CSGTENTGELFF | TGCAGCGGAACTGAAAACACCGGGGAGCTGTTTTTT
TRBD1 | TRBJ1-2 | few | TRBV14 | CASSQERTGSGYTF | TGTGCCAGCAGCCAAGAGAGGACAGGGAGTGGCTACACCTTC
TRBD2 | TRBJ2-7 | - | TRBV7-8 | CASSESRLAGGTEQYF | TGTGCCAGCAGCGAATCCAGACTAGCGGGAGGGACTGAGCAGTACTTC
- | TRBJ2-7 | - | TRBV23-1 | CASSQSSVREFNEQYF | TGCGCCAGCAGTCAATCGTCAGTGAGGGAATTCAACGAGCAGTACTTC
TRBD2 | TRBJ2-3 | few | TRBV15 | CATRPGLAGGISTDTQYF | TGTGCCACCCGGCCGGGACTAGCGGGAGGGATAAGCACAGATACGCAGTATTTT
- | TRBJ2-1 | - | TRBV4-1 | CASSQVPTNEQFF | TGCGCCAGCAGCCAAGTCCCTACAAATGAGCAGTTCTTC
- | TRBJ1-4 | few | TRBV5-4 | CASAQGGTNEKLFF | TGTGCCAGTGCCCAGGGCGGCACTAATGAAAAACTGTTTTTT
TRBD1 | TRBJ1-5 | - | TRBV7-2 | CASSLAGTGVIGQPQHF | TGTGCCAGCAGCTTAGCGGGAACAGGGGTCATTGGTCAGCCCCAGCATTTT
TRBD1 | TRBJ2-7 | - | TRBV7-6 | CASSRMDRAGEQYF | TGTGCCAGCAGCCGAATGGACAGGGCTGGCGAGCAGTACTTC
TRBD2 | TRBJ2-3 | - | TRBV7-2 | CASGPRLAGAPGGADTQYF | TGTGCCAGCGGCCCTCGACTAGCGGGTGCTCCGGGTGGCGCAGATACGCAGTATTTT
TRBD2 | TRBJ2-1 | - | TRBV6-5 | CASRGYAGGPNEQFF | TGTGCCAGCAGAGGTTACGCGGGAGGGCCCAATGAGCAGTTCTTC
- | TRBJ2-7 | few | TRBV6-8 | CASSPTGGLALTYEQYF | TGTGCCAGCAGCCCTACCGGCGGGCTAGCGCTTACCTACGAGCAGTACTTC
TRBD1 | TRBJ2-3 | - | TRBV6-1 | CASSIRDRTTDTQYF | TGTGCCAGCAGTATAAGGGACAGGACCACAGATACGCAGTATTTT
- | TRBJ2-7 | - | TRBV15 | CATSEGAYEQYF | TGTGCCACCAGCGAAGGGGCCTACGAGCAGTACTTC
- | TRBJ2-4 | - | TRBV7-2 | CASTSAGAKNIQYF | TGTGCCAGCACCTCTGCGGGAGCCAAAAACATTCAGTACTTC
- | TRBJ2-7 | few | TRBV25-1 | CASSEYYEQYF | TGTGCCAGCAGTGAATACTACGAGCAGTACTTC
- | TRBJ1-2 | - | TRBV4-3 | CANSQDQYGTHTF | TGCGCCAACAGCCAAGATCAGTATGGGACACACACCTTC
- | TRBJ2-7 | - | TRBV5-1 | CASSFLPGATHSYEQYF | TGCGCCAGCAGCTTTCTTCCAGGGGCCACACATTCCTACGAGCAGTACTTC
- | TRBJ2-4 | - | TRBV7-2 | CASSLSWDAENIQYF | TGTGCCAGCAGTCTCTCCTGGGACGCTGAAAACATTCAGTACTTC
TRBD1 | TRBJ1-1 | - | TRBV5-8 | CASSRDRLTEAFF | TGTGCCAGCAGCCGGGACAGACTGACTGAAGCTTTCTTT
TRBD2 | TRBJ2-3 | - | TRBV4-3 | CASSQERSSGITDTQYF | TGCGCCAGCAGCCAAGAACGGTCTAGCGGAATCACAGATACGCAGTATTTT
- | TRBJ2-1 | - | TRBV5-6 | CASSLGKGTRDYNEQFF | TGTGCCAGCAGCTTGGGGAAAGGGACACGGGACTACAATGAGCAGTTCTTC
- | TRBJ1-2 | few | TRBV28 | CASSLKGYGYTF | TGTGCCAGCAGTTTAAAGGGTTATGGCTACACCTTC
- | TRBJ2-4 | few | TRBV5-4 | CASSPGSPAYIQYF | TGTGCCAGCAGCCCCGGATCCCCGGCCTACATTCAGTACTTC
TRBD1 | TRBJ2-3 | few | TRBV28 | CASSSPGQGANTQYF | TGTGCCAGCAGTTCGCCGGGACAGGGGGCTAACACGCAGTATTTT
TRBD2 | TRBJ2-1 | - | TRBV19 | CASSIDLAGPYNEQFF | TGTGCCAGTAGTATTGATCTAGCGGGACCCTACAATGAGCAGTTCTTC
- | TRBJ1-1 | - | TRBV28 | CASSTAGSVNTEAFF | TGTGCCAGCAGTACGGCAGGGAGTGTGAACACTGAAGCTTTCTTT
TRBD1 | TRBJ2-3 | - | TRBV5-1 | CASSLGQGWDTQYF | TGCGCCAGCAGCTTGGGACAGGGGTGGGATACGCAGTATTTT
TRBD2 | TRBJ2-1 | - | TRBV10-3 | CAISEAGVAYNEQFF | TGTGCCATCAGTGAGGCGGGAGTCGCCTACAATGAGCAGTTCTTC
- | TRBJ2-1 | few | TRBV19 | CASVSYNEQFF | TGTGCCAGTGTCTCGTACAATGAGCAGTTCTTC
TRBD1 | TRBJ2-6 | - | TRBV28 | CASSSTGFGANVLTF | TGTGCCAGCAGTTCGACAGGGTTTGGGGCCAACGTCCTGACTTTC
- | TRBJ2-1 | - | TRBV5-1 | CASSLGSSGISYNEQFF | TGCGCCAGCAGCTTGGGGTCTAGTGGGATATCCTACAATGAGCAGTTCTTC
TRBD1 | TRBJ2-1 | - | TRBV7-2 | CASSPQGSYNEQFF | TGTGCCAGCAGCCCACAGGGGTCCTACAATGAGCAGTTCTTC
- | TRBJ1-2 | - | TRBV5-6 | CASSLVGEGHYGYTF | TGTGCCAGCAGCTTGGTAGGAGAGGGGCACTATGGCTACACCTTC
- | TRBJ1-1 | few | TRBV5-8 | CASSFYPRRNTEAFF | TGTGCCAGCAGCTTTTACCCCAGGCGCAACACTGAAGCTTTCTTT
TRBD2 | TRBJ2-1 | few | TRBV9 | CASSAGLAGSQGDNEQFF | TGTGCCAGCAGCGCAGGACTAGCGGGCTCGCAAGGAGACAATGAGCAGTTCTTC
- | TRBJ2-5 | - | TRBV9 | CASSTAGREETQYF | TGTGCCAGCTCGACGGCGGGAAGGGAGGAGACCCAGTACTTC
- | TRBJ1-1 | few | TRBV9 | CASSVGWGLNTEAFF | TGTGCCAGCAGCGTAGGGTGGGGCTTGAACACTGAAGCTTTCTTT
- | TRBJ2-1 | - | TRBV4-3 | CASSRVYNEQFF | TGCGCCAGCAGCCGGGTTTACAATGAGCAGTTCTTC
- | TRBJ2-2 | - | TRBV5-1 | CASRSRTNTLHAGELFF | TGCGCCAGCAGATCTAGGACCAATACCTTACACGCCGGGGAGCTGTTTTTT
- | TRBJ1-2 | few | TRBV6-5 | CASSYYLDRAYGYTF | TGTGCCAGCAGTTACTACCTGGACAGAGCCTATGGCTACACCTTC
- | TRBJ2-1 | - | TRBV7-9 | CASSGGGSYNEQFF | TGTGCCAGCAGCGGGGGCGGTTCCTACAATGAGCAGTTCTTC
- | TRBJ1-1 | few | TRBV7-3 | CASSFHMNTEAFF | TGTGCCAGCAGCTTCCATATGAACACTGAAGCTTTCTTT
- | TRBJ1-2 | few | TRBV2 | CASSDVIGPGGYTF | TGTGCCAGCAGTGACGTCATAGGGCCTGGGGGCTACACCTTC
TRBD1 | TRBJ2-5 | few | TRBV27 | CAIPASGQGARETQYF | TGTGCCATTCCCGCTTCGGGACAGGGGGCCCGAGAGACCCAGTACTTC
- | TRBJ2-3 | few | TRBV28 | CASSFPGIMQYF | TGTGCCAGCAGTTTTCCCGGGATTATGCAGTATTTT
TRBD1 | TRBJ2-6 | few | TRBV7-6 | CASSGYRGEGANVLTF | TGTGCCAGCAGCGGATACAGGGGGGAAGGGGCCAACGTCCTGACTTTC
TRBD2 | TRBJ2-7 | - | TRBV29-1 | CSVGLAASYEQYF | TGCAGCGTGGGACTAGCCGCCTCCTACGAGCAGTACTTC
TRBD2 | TRBJ2-1 | - | TRBV4-1 | CASSPGTSNYNEQFF | TGCGCCAGCAGCCCCGGGACTAGCAATTACAATGAGCAGTTCTTC
- | TRBJ2-5 | - | TRBV29-1 | CSVRILTVETQYF | TGCAGCGTAAGGATCCTCACGGTTGAGACCCAGTACTTC
- | TRBJ1-5 | - | TRBV6-1 | CASTVLQGNLQPQHF | TGTGCCAGCACCGTGCTACAGGGCAATCTCCAGCCCCAGCATTTT
TRBD2 | TRBJ2-5 | few | TRBV10-3 | CAITRDYKETQYF | TGTGCCATCACAAGGGACTATAAAGAGACCCAGTACTTC
- | TRBJ1-1 | - | TRBV5-1 | CASSIRENTEAFF | TGCGCCAGCAGCATCCGGGAGAACACTGAAGCTTTCTTT
TRBD2 | TRBJ2-3 | - | TRBV27 | CASSWGEGRADTQYF | TGTGCCAGCAGTTGGGGGGAGGGCCGGGCAGATACGCAGTATTTT
TRBD2 | TRBJ2-5 | - | TRBV5-4 | CASSLASGRSETQYF | TGTGCCAGCAGCTTGGCCAGCGGGAGGTCGGAGACCCAGTACTTC
- | TRBJ1-1 | - | TRBV7-9 | CASSLGDVRTEAFF | TGTGCCAGCAGCTTAGGCGATGTCAGGACTGAAGCTTTCTTT
- | TRBJ2-7 | - | TRBV10-3 | CAISGLAEQYF | TGTGCCATCAGTGGATTAGCCGAGCAGTACTTC
- | TRBJ1-1 | - | TRBV7-6 | CASSLRQPGPTNTEAFF | TGTGCCAGCAGCCTGCGACAGCCCGGACCGACGAACACTGAAGCTTTCTTT